These 25 T cell receptor beta chains were all obtained from the same sample, sequenced in a study of cytomegalovirus exposure and HLA in healthy donors. The PCR used 60 Vbeta and 13 Jbeta primers. The data were produced by immunoSEQ multiplex PCR, yet TCRdb's version contains in-frame clones alone and is incomplete. Of about 55,000 clones in the sample, over 80% are singletons; the top ten hold roughly 1.5%. The sequencing sample was made of PBMCs. All receptors derive from a man aged 25-45 years in good health and CMV-seronegative.

In its sample, this clone was seen once. This rearrangement joins TRBV10-3 to TRBJ1-1; the D is unclear. Trimming took 0 bases from V and 5 from J, leaving 10 bases between them. Germline CDR1 is ENHRY and CDR2 is SYGVKD. The CDR3 is 14 residues long. This CDR3 is CAISESGRRTEAFF. CDR3 sequence (DNA): TGTGCCATCAGTGAGTCTGGCAGGCGAACTGAAGCTTTCTTT.

The chain recombines TRBV2 with TRBJ1-2; a possible D gene is TRBD1 (5 bases). The germline CDR1 and CDR2 sequences are SNHLY and FYNNEI. V gave up 7 bases and J gave up 1 base, with 10 bases separating them. This CDR3 has 13 amino acids. CDR3 nucleotides: TGTGCCAGCACCCTGGGGCTTAACTATGGCTACACCTTC. It specifies CASTLGLNYGYTF.

The V and J genes are TRBV6-6 and TRBJ1-1, with D possibly being TRBD1 (5 bases). Deletions cut 8 bases from V and 4 bases from J, with 11 bases between. The CDR3 covers 12 residues. From germline, CDR1 is MNHNY and CDR2 SVGAGI (reference sequence). CDR3 DNA sequence: TGTGCCAGCGCGGGGCTGGCCACTGAAGCTTTCTTT. Translated, it gives CASAGLATEAFF.

V is TRBV11-3 and J is TRBJ1-2, with D possibly being TRBD1 (5 bases). This CDR3 has 16 amino acids. Per germline, CDR1 SGHNT and CDR2 YENEEA. The V gene lost 0 bases and the J gene lost 2 bases, with 13 bases spanning the gap. The CDR3: CASSLDPITGNYGYTF. The CDR3 DNA reads as TGTGCCAGCAGCTTAGATCCCATTACAGGCAACTATGGCTACACCTTC.

V is TRBV7-2 and J is TRBJ2-7; D unclear. The V end lost 2 bases, the J end lost 3 bases, and 11 bases lay between the germline ends. Germline CDR1 is SGHTA and CDR2 is FQGNSA. CDR3 length: 14 amino acids. Here the CDR3 DNA reads TGTGCCAGCAGCTTATACGGTTCGAGCTACGAGCAGTACTTC. Translation: CASSLYGSSYEQYF.

The J gene is TRBJ2-5, the V gene TRBV2, with a possible D match to TRBD2 (6 bases). The CDR3 sequence is 16 residues long. Germline values: CDR1 SNHLY, CDR2 FYNNEI. The V gene lost 7 bases and the J gene lost 5 bases, with 23 bases spanning the gap. CDR3 nucleotides: TGTGCCAGCACCCTGGGTGGAGGGGCACTTCGTGAGACCCAGTACTTC. Its translation is CASTLGGGALRETQYF. The full variable domain, with the rest looked up from reference TRBV2 and TRBJ2-5, is EPEVTQTPSHQVTQMGQEVILRCVPISNHLYFYWYRQILGQKVEFLVSFYNNEISEKSEIFDDQFSVERPDGSNFTLKIRSTKLEDSAMYFCASTLGGGALRETQYFGPGTRLLVL.

The V call is TRBV5-1, the J call TRBJ1-1; 11 positions match TRBD1. The V gene end was trimmed by 5 bases and the J gene end by 1 base; junction bases not matched to a gene: 7. Germline values: CDR1 SGHRS, CDR2 YFSETQ. There are 16 residues in the CDR3. CDR3 region: CASRFGTGGPNTEAFF. CDR3 nucleotides: TGCGCCAGCAGATTTGGGACAGGGGGGCCGAACACTGAAGCTTTCTTT.

The DNA of the CDR3 is TGTGCCTGGAGTCGGGAGAACACCGGGGAGCTGTTTTTT. This sequence encodes CAWSRENTGELFF. J is TRBJ2-2 and V is TRBV30, with D possibly TRBD2 on 5 matching bases. This CDR3 has 13 amino acids. V was trimmed by 2 bases and J by 1 base, leaving 5 bases between them. From germline, CDR1 is GTSNPN and CDR2 SVGIG (reference sequence).

The V call is TRBV6-5, the J call TRBJ2-1; 11 bases align to TRBD2. V shed 6 bases and J 4 bases; nucleotides not matched to a gene: 2. The CDR3 is 14 amino acids. CDR1 and CDR2 from the germline V gene are MNHEY and SVGAGI. For the CDR3, the DNA is TGTGCCAGCAGCCTAGCGGGAGGATACAATGAGCAGTTCTTC. As protein: CASSLAGGYNEQFF.

This clone was picked up a small number of times. This chain connects TRBV4-2 to TRBJ2-7; 7 nucleotides match TRBD2. The CDR3 extends over 17 amino acids. The V gene's germline CDR1 is LGHNA and CDR2 YNFKEQ. V shed 4 bases and J 4 bases; nucleotides not matched to a gene: 16. The CDR3 here is CASSPASGRDGVYEQYF. As DNA, the CDR3 is TGTGCCAGCAGCCCAGCTAGCGGCCGAGACGGGGTTTACGAGCAGTACTTC.

This clone came up a few times. This chain uses TRBV4-1 with TRBJ1-1, with a weak D call TRBD1 (6 bases). Trimming stripped 1 base from V and 1 base from J, with 19 bases between. The V gene's germline CDR1 is MGHRA and CDR2 YSYEKL. There are 18 residues in the CDR3. The CDR3 nucleotides are TGCGCCAGCAGCCAAGTCTTGAGTCAGGGGACCCGGAACACTGAAGCTTTCTTT. It translates to CASSQVLSQGTRNTEAFF.

DNA for the CDR3: TGTGCCAGCAGCCTTCGCACAGATACGCAGTATTTT. Translating it yields CASSLRTDTQYF. This chain links TRBV11-3 with TRBJ2-3; D is unresolved. This CDR3 contains 12 residues. Germline CDR1 and CDR2: SGHNT and YENEEA. Deletions cut 5 bases from V and 1 base from J, with 4 bases between.

J is TRBJ1-2 and V is TRBV6-4, with 8 bases lining up with TRBD1. This CDR3 region has 13 residues. V trimming: 6 bases; J trimming: 8 bases; junction bases outside the gene matches: 8. Looked up from germline, CDR1 is MRHNA and CDR2 is SNTAGT. The CDR3 loop reads CASRRDRGGGYTF. The CDR3 DNA follows: TGTGCCAGCAGACGTGACAGGGGAGGCGGCTACACCTTC.

The chain employs TRBV4-2 and TRBJ2-7; D is undetermined. Germline V CDR1 and CDR2: LGHNA, YNFKEQ. Deletions cut 5 bases from V and 1 base from J, with 3 bases between. This CDR3 spans 11 amino acids. The CDR3 loop reads CASSSSYEQYF. The CDR3 nucleotides are TGTGCCAGCAGCTCTTCCTACGAGCAGTACTTC.

The gene calls are TRBV10-1 and TRBJ2-7; TRBD1 agrees at 7 bases. CDR1 is WNHNN, CDR2 SYGVQD, per germline (reference sequence). V shed 0 bases, J shed 2 bases, and the junction held 1 base outside the gene matches. The CDR3 has 14 residues. The CDR3 sequence is CASSESTGAYEQYF. The DNA for the CDR3 is TGCGCCAGCAGTGAGTCTACAGGGGCCTACGAGCAGTACTTC.

The chain uses TRBV10-3 and TRBJ2-7; TRBD1 aligns across 7 bases. Germline V gene sequence: CDR1 ENHRY, CDR2 SYGVKD. This CDR3 is 15 amino acids long. With 6 bases clipped from V and 4 bases from J, the junction kept 12 bases outside the gene matches. In nucleotides, the CDR3 is TGTGCCATCAGCTTAGGGGGCGCAAAGTCTTACGAGCAGTACTTC. Amino acid sequence: CAISLGGAKSYEQYF.

The rearrangement uses TRBV6-5 and TRBJ1-2, with a tentative D call TRBD1 (6 bases). Germline CDR1 reads MNHEY; CDR2 reads SVGAGI. Trimming removed 5 bases from V and 7 bases from J, with 14 bases in between. The CDR3 contains 13 residues. DNA for the CDR3: TGTGCCAGCAGTCCCCTCACAGGGTGTGGCTACACCTTC. It codes for CASSPLTGCGYTF.

V gene TRBV5-1 combines with J gene TRBJ1-4; D not resolved. The V and J ends lost 0 bases and 0 bases respectively, with 6 bases between them. CDR3 size: 15 residues. Germline V gives CDR1 SGHRS, CDR2 YFSETQ. The CDR3 nucleotides read TGCGCCAGCAGCTTGGACAGAGCAACTAATGAAAAACTGTTTTTT. Translated, it gives CASSLDRATNEKLFF.

This clone was observed a single time. V and J are TRBV7-3 and TRBJ2-7, with 9 bases lining up with TRBD2. With 3 bases clipped from V and 5 bases from J, the junction kept 5 bases outside the gene matches. This CDR3 contains 14 residues. The germline V gene has CDR1 SGHTA and CDR2 FQGTGA. For the CDR3, the DNA is TGTGCCAGCAGCTTGGCGGGGGGGCTCGACGAGCAGTACTTC. Its protein product is CASSLAGGLDEQYF. The variable domain in full, with the rest retrieved from reference TRBV7-3 and TRBJ2-7, is GAGVSQTPSNKVTEKGKYVELRCDPISGHTALYWYRQSLGQGPEFLIYFQGTGAADDSGLPNDRFFAVRPEGSVSTLKIQRTERGDSAVYLCASSLAGGLDEQYFGPGTRLTVT.

The chain employs TRBV19 and TRBJ2-3; TRBD2 matches 12 bases. The CDR3 runs to 19 residues. Germline CDR1 LNHDA, CDR2 SQIVND (reference sequence). The V gene end was trimmed by 1 base and the J gene end by 0 bases; junction bases not matched to a gene: 8. For the CDR3, the DNA is TGTGCCAGTAGTATAGGGCTAGCGGGGGGGCGTACGAGCACAGATACGCAGTATTTT. The encoded protein is CASSIGLAGGRTSTDTQYF.

The chain combines TRBV7-2 with TRBJ2-1; 9 positions match TRBD2. J gave up 0 bases and V 2 bases, and 5 bases lay outside the gene matches. Germline lookup yields CDR1 SGHTA and CDR2 FQGNSA. This CDR3 region has 17 residues. The CDR3 spells CASSLRAGGSSYNEQFF. CDR3 DNA: TGTGCCAGCAGCTTACGGGCGGGAGGGAGCTCCTACAATGAGCAGTTCTTC.

This chain links TRBV28 with TRBJ1-1; 8 positions agree with TRBD1. Losses at the gene ends were 6 bases for V and 4 bases for J; bases not matched to a gene: 7. CDR1 and CDR2 (germline): MDHEN, SYDVKM. The CDR3 runs to 14 residues. The CDR3 bases are TGTGCCAGCAGGTCGACAGGGGCCTCCACTGAAGCTTTCTTT. Amino acids: CASRSTGASTEAFF.

This chain joins TRBV9 and TRBJ1-2; TRBD1 matches at 7 bases. CDR1 is SGDLS, CDR2 YYNGEE, per germline. CDR3 length: 14 residues. The V segment lost 4 bases and the J segment 6 bases; nucleotides outside the gene matches: 9. CDR3 sequence reads: CASSPRRQGDGYTF. The CDR3 bases are TGTGCCAGCAGCCCCCGGCGGCAGGGGGATGGCTACACCTTC.

This clone was counted a few times. The chain joins TRBV7-2 to TRBJ2-3; 8 positions agree with TRBD2. The CDR3 is made up of 14 amino acids. The V gene end was trimmed by 2 bases and the J gene end by 6 bases; junction bases not matched to a gene: 4. CDR1 and CDR2 from the germline V gene are SGHTA and FQGNSA. The CDR3 is CASSLNGRADTQYF. The DNA of the CDR3 is TGTGCCAGCAGCTTAAACGGGAGGGCGGATACGCAGTATTTT.

This clone was seen a few times. The rearrangement joins TRBV6-1 to TRBJ1-2; the D gene is possibly TRBD1 (5 bases). This CDR3 has 18 amino acids. Trimming removed 3 bases from V and 4 bases from J, with 24 bases in between. Germline assignment: CDR1 MNHNS and CDR2 SASEGT. CDR3 bases: TGTGCCAGCAGTGAGATTCGGGTTGAGCAGGGAGGGCCCTATGGCTACACCTTC. This translates into CASSEIRVEQGGPYGYTF.